Here is one T cell receptor beta chain with its context. Its cognate antigen is unknown. A read error is possible here, since a much larger clone lies one base away. This entry belongs to a study of blood T cells in healthy people across ages. For the second PCR, which ran for about 7 to 11 cycles, a sample-barcoded 5' primer and a J-beta primer mix were used. Each cDNA molecule carried a tag from a template-switch adaptor that contained 12 random nucleotides. TCRdb itself ran the 5' RACE reads through MiXCR, one entry per CDR3 protein. The sample has approximately 690,000 distinct CDR3 sequences, approximately 40% seen once. This CDR3 contains 14 residues. The germline V gene encodes CDR1 MNHEY and CDR2 SVGAGI. Broader study findings: Unknown CMV status may confound age-related changes in expanded clones.

The rearrangement joins TRBV6-5 to TRBJ1-5; maybe TRBD1 (5 bases). This sequence was found in a man older than 75 in good health. The material sequenced was blood. CDR3 sequence reads: CACRTGGSNQPQHF. CDR3 sequence (DNA): TGTGCCTGCAGAACCGGGGGGAGCAATCAGCCCCAGCATTTT.